There are a few counts of the clone carrying this T cell receptor (beta chain). The antigen remains undetermined. The source of the sample is a study of shared clonotypes between healthy human individuals. Study-level findings and limits: About 5% of naive CD4 clonotypes were common to a handful of donors.

Sequenced by immunoSEQ multiplex PCR; TCRdb stores in-frame clones only, minus some. The table records 550,000 to 800,000 clones, approximately 74% of them present only once. CDR1 SGHTA and CDR2 FQGNSA come from the germline V gene. Between the trimmed V and J ends, which lost 4 bases and 4 bases, there was a span of 17 bases. The CDR3 sequence is 15 residues long. The specimen sequenced was memory CD4+ T cells sorted from blood. Subset: CD45RA-negative fraction. The sequence was collected from a woman aged 25 to 39 in good health. The chain employs TRBV7-2 and TRBJ2-7; a weak D match, TRBD2 (5 bases). CDR3 DNA sequence: TGTGCCAGCAGCTCGAGCCGGGAAAAAGTTTACGAGCAGTACTTC. It yields the protein CASSSSREKVYEQYF.